This T cell receptor (beta chain) was identified in a study of T cell clonality in common variable immunodeficiency. This clone was counted ten times or more. Antigen: not known. With the read ending 3 residues before the CDR3 end, the germline J gene is used to fill in that end. Trimming removed 1 base at V and 6 bases at J, with 7 bases between. The CDR3 sequence is 13 residues long. The V gene's germline CDR1 is SGHTA and CDR2 FQGNSA. Measured with immunoSEQ multiplex PCR; TCRdb has only the in-frame clones, and not every one. This sample comprises around 45,000 clones, none seen once only. Regarding the study as a whole: Compared with controls, CVID subjects had fewer shared TCRbeta clones. In common variable immunodeficiency, TCR beta chains reportedly carried fewer deletions and N-nucleotide insertions. T cell subpopulation sequencing would be needed to explain CVID clonality.

The sample consisted of peripheral blood mononuclear cells. The genes are TRBV7-2 and TRBJ2-1; weak D call: TRBD1 (5 bases). This TCR came from a person aged 18 to 70 in good health. The CDR3 region is CASSLVTVNEQFF. The DNA read from the CDR3 is TGTGCCAGCAGCTTAGTGACAGTCAATGAG.